The 5 T cell receptor beta chains below were found in one sample sequenced in a study of cytomegalovirus exposure and HLA in healthy donors. The PCR employed 60 Vbeta primers together with 13 Jbeta primers. Clones were read by immunoSEQ multiplex PCR, and TCRdb kept only the in-frame ones, dropping some. This listing includes 90,000 to 130,000 clones. Specimen: PBMCs. These receptors were taken from a man aged 30 to 45 in good health and CMV-seronegative.

The V call is TRBV28, the J call TRBJ2-7; no reliable D call. The germline CDR1 and CDR2 sequences are MDHEN and SYDVKM. Trimming left V 6 bases short and J 5 bases short, with 11 bases between. The CDR3 contains 12 residues. CDR3 nucleotides: TGTGCCAGCAGCACTTCAACCCACGAGCAGTACTTC. It is translated as CASSTSTHEQYF.

The chain uses TRBV5-4 and TRBJ2-7; 8 bases are shared with TRBD1. CDR3 size: 14 residues. Trimming cost V 4 bases and J 6 bases; bases outside gene matches: 9. Germline V gene sequence: CDR1 SGHNT, CDR2 YYREEE (reference sequence). The CDR3 reads CASSPGQGPFEQYF. CDR3 bases: TGTGCCAGCAGCCCAGGACAGGGTCCGTTCGAGCAGTACTTC.

This sequence joins TRBV27 and TRBJ1-1; TRBD1 aligns across 7 bases. This CDR3 comprises 14 residues. CDR1 and CDR2 (germline): MNHEY, SMNVEV (reference sequence). The junction had 2 bases not matched to a gene; V was cut back by 0 bases and J by 4 bases. The CDR3 DNA reads as TGTGCCAGCAGTTTATCGAACAGGGGCACTGAAGCTTTCTTT. It yields the protein CASSLSNRGTEAFF.

The V gene is TRBV30, the J gene TRBJ2-5; D possibly corresponds to TRBD2 (5 bases). CDR1 and CDR2 from the germline V gene are GTSNPN and SVGIG (reference sequence). The germline V and J ends were trimmed by 5 bases and 7 bases, with 14 bases remaining between them. The CDR3 runs 12 residues. CDR3 loop: CAWGLAEGTQYF. The CDR3 nucleotides read TGTGCCTGGGGGCTAGCCGAAGGGACCCAGTACTTC.

The chain uses TRBV7-2 and TRBJ2-7; 9 nucleotides line up with TRBD2. The ends lost 1 base at V and 7 bases at J; junction bases unmatched: 8. The CDR3 sequence is 15 residues long. Germline CDR1 reads SGHTA; CDR2 reads FQGNSA. CDR3 in DNA: TGTGCCAGCAGCTTAGAGGGCGGGAGGGCGGAGGAGCAGTACTTC. This translates into CASSLEGGRAEEQYF.